Sequencing of this T cell receptor beta chain was carried out in a study of blood T cell repertoires in COVID-19. For the study at large: Specimens from acute and convalescent COVID-19 originated in the United States, Italy and Spain. The cDNA or gDNA used as material had been derived from T cells, B-cell-depleted T cells, or PBMCs.

Some clones are missing from TCRdb's copy, which holds only in-frame ones; the method was immunoSEQ multiplex PCR. Altogether approximately 94,000 clones are present, about 91% being singletons, with the ten largest covering about 8%. V lost 3 bases to trimming and J lost 1 base, with 12 bases between them. Per germline, CDR1 SGHDN and CDR2 FVKESK. This CDR3 has 15 amino acids. The chain is built from TRBV14 and TRBJ2-5, with TRBD1 as a possible D gene (6 bases). The sequence was obtained from a woman aged 70 to 79 with acute or convalescent COVID-19. What was sequenced was peripheral blood. As DNA, the CDR3 is TGTGCCAGCAGCCAGTACAGGGCGATCCAAGAGACCCAGTACTTC. Its protein product is CASSQYRAIQETQYF.